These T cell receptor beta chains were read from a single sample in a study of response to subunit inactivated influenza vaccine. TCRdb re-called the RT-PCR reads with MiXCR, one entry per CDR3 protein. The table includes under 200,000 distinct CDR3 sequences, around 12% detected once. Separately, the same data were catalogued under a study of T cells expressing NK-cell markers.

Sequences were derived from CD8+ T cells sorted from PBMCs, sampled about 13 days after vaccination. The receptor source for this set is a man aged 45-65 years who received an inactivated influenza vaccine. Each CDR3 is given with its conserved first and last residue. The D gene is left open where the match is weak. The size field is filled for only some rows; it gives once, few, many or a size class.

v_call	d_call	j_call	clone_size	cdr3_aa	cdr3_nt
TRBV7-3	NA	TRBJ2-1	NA	CASSLEFHNEQFF	TGTGCCAGCAGCTTAGAATTCCACAATGAGCAGTTCTTC
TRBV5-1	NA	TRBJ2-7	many	CASSFVGISHEQYF	TGCGCCAGCAGCTTTGTCGGTATTTCCCACGAGCAGTACTTC
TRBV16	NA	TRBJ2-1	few	CASSQFLRNEQFF	TGTGCCAGCAGCCAATTCTTGCGCAATGAGCAGTTCTTC
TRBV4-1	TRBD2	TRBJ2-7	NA	CASSQVGGLAEYEQYF	TGCGCCAGCAGCCAAGTCGGGGGACTAGCGGAGTACGAGCAGTACTTC
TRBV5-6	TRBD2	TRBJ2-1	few	CASSLSPGLAALEQFF	TGTGCCAGCAGCTTGTCTCCGGGACTAGCAGCTTTGGAGCAGTTCTTC
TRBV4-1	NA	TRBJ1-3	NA	CASSQVDGNAIYF	TGCGCCAGCAGCCAAGTGGATGGAAACGCCATATATTTT
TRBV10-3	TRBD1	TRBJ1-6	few	CAISGGGVTYNSPLHF	TGTGCCATCAGTGGAGGGGGCGTAACTTATAATTCACCCCTCCACTTT
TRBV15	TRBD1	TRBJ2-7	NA	CATSRGGGQGIYEQYF	TGTGCCACCAGCAGAGGTGGGGGACAGGGGATCTACGAGCAGTACTTC
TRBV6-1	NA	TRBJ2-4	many	CASSTTRTGRDIQYF	TGTGCCAGCAGTACAACCAGGACAGGGAGGGACATTCAGTACTTC
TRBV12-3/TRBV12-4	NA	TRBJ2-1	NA	CASRGVGSAKGNEQFF	TGTGCCAGCAGGGGGGTGGGGTCAGCGAAGGGCAATGAGCAGTTCTTC
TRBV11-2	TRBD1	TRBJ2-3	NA	CASSPYWSDRGSTDTQYF	TGTGCCAGCAGCCCCTATTGGTCGGACAGGGGGAGCACAGATACGCAGTATTTT
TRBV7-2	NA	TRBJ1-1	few	CASSFWTEEGFF	TGTGCCAGCAGCTTTTGGACAGAGGAGGGTTTCTTT
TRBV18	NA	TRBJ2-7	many	CASSEGYEQYF	TGTGCCAGCTCTGAGGGCTACGAGCAGTACTTC
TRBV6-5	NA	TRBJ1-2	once	CASSYSITTSTNYGYTF	TGTGCCAGCAGTTACTCGATAACGACATCTACTAACTATGGCTACACCTTC
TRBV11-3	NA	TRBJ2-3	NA	CASSLGLTQYF	TGTGCCAGCAGCTTAGGGCTTACGCAGTATTTT
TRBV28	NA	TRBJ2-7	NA	CASSPGTSSSEQYF	TGTGCCAGCAGTCCAGGGACGTCGTCCAGCGAGCAGTACTTC
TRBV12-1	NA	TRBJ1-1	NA	CASSPWPNTEAFF	TGTGCCAGCAGCCCTTGGCCAAACACTGAAGCTTTCTTT
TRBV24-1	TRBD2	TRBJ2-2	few	CATSEGTSGRSVSTGELFF	TGTGCCACCAGTGAGGGGACTAGCGGGAGGTCGGTATCGACCGGGGAGCTGTTTTTT
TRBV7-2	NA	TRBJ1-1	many	CASSLFPNTEAFF	TGTGCCAGCAGCTTATTCCCGAACACTGAAGCTTTCTTT
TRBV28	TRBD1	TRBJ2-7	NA	CASSFGPPGTGPYEQYF	TGTGCCAGCAGTTTTGGACCCCCCGGGACAGGCCCCTACGAGCAGTACTTC
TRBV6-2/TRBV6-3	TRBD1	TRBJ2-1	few	CASIHRGLAFF	TGTGCCAGCATTCACAGGGGGCTCGCGTTCTTC
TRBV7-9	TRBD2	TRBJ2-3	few	CAGSQAPGGSTDTQYF	TGTGCCGGCAGCCAGGCCCCCGGGGGGAGCACAGATACGCAGTATTTT
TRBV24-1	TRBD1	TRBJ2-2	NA	CATSPLTGEGTGELFF	TGTGCCACCAGTCCTCTAACAGGGGAAGGCACCGGGGAGCTGTTTTTT
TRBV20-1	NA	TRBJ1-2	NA	CSARHSTNYGYTF	TGCAGTGCTAGACACAGCACTAACTATGGCTACACCTTC
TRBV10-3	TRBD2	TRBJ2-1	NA	CAIVYRTSGRETDNEQFF	TGTGCCATCGTTTACCGGACTAGCGGGAGGGAGACCGACAATGAGCAGTTCTTC
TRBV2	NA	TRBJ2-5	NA	CASSVESGRPQETQYF	TGTGCCAGCAGTGTAGAGTCGGGCAGACCCCAAGAGACCCAGTACTTC
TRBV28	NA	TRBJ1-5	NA	CASSHYGDLGVQSDQPQHF	TGTGCCAGCAGTCACTACGGAGACTTAGGGGTGCAATCGGATCAGCCCCAGCATTTT
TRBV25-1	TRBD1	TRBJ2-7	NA	CASSETGLELYF	TGTGCCAGCAGTGAGACAGGGCTCGAGCTGTACTTC
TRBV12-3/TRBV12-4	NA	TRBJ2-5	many	CASREEGESETQYF	TGTGCCAGCCGAGAAGAAGGGGAGAGCGAGACCCAGTACTTC
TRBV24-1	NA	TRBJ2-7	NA	CATSTSKELDEQYF	TGTGCCACCAGCACATCAAAGGAACTGGACGAGCAGTACTTC
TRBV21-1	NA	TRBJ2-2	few	CASSSSSPVPDGANTGELFF	TGTGCCAGCAGCAGTTCGAGCCCCGTTCCGGACGGCGCGAACACCGGGGAGCTGTTTTTT